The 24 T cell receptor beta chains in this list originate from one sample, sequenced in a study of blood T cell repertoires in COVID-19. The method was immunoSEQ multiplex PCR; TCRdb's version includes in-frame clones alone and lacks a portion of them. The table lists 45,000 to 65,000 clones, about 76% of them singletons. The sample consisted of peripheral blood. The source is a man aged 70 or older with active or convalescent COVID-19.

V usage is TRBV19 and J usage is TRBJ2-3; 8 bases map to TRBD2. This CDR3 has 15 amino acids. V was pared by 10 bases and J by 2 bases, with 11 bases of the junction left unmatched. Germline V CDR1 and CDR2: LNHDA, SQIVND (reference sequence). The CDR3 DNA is TGTGCCACCGCCGAGATAGCGGGATCCACAGATACGCAGTATTTT. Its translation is CATAEIAGSTDTQYF.

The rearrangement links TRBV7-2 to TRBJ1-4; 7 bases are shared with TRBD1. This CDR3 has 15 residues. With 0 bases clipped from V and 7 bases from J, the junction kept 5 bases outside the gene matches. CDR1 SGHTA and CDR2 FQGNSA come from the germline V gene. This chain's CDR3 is CASSLAMTGSEKLFF. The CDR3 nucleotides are TGTGCCAGCAGCTTAGCGATGACAGGGAGTGAAAAACTGTTTTTT.

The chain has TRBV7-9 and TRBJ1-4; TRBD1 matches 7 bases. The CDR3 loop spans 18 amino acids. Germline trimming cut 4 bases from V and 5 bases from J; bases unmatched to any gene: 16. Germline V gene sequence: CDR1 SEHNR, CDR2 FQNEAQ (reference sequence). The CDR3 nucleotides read TGTGCCAGCAGCTCCCATTCGAGGGGGCGGATGGGCAATGAAAAACTGTTTTTT. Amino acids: CASSSHSRGRMGNEKLFF.

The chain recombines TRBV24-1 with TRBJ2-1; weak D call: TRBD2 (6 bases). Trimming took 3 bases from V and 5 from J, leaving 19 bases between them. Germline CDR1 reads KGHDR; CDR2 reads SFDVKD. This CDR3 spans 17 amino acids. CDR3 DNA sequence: TGTGCCACCAGTGATCGGAGGGGCAGGACCATCCACAATGAGCAGTTCTTC. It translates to CATSDRRGRTIHNEQFF.

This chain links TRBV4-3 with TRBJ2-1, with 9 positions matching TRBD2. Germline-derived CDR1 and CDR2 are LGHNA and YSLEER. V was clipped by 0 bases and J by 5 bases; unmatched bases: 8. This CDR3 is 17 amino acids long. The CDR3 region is CASSQDAGGRVNNEQFF. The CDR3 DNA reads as TGCGCCAGCAGCCAAGACGCTGGCGGGAGGGTGAACAATGAGCAGTTCTTC.

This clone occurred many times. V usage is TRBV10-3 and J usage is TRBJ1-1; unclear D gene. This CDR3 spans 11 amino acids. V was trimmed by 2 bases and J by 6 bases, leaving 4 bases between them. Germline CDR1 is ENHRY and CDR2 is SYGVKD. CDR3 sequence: CAISERSEAFF. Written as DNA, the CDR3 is TGTGCCATCAGTGAGCGGTCTGAAGCTTTCTTT.

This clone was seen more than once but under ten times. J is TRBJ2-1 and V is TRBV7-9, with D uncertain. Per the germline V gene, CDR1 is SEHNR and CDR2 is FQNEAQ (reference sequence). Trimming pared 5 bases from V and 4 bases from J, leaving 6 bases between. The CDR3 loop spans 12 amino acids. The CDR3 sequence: CASSPDYNEQFF. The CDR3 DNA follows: TGTGCCAGCAGCCCAGATTACAATGAGCAGTTCTTC.

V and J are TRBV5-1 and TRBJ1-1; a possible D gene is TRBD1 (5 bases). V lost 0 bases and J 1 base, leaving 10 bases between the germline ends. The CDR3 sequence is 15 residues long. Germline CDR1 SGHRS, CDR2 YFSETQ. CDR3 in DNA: TGCGCCAGCAGCTTGGGGAGGGGAGGGAACACTGAAGCTTTCTTT. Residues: CASSLGRGGNTEAFF.

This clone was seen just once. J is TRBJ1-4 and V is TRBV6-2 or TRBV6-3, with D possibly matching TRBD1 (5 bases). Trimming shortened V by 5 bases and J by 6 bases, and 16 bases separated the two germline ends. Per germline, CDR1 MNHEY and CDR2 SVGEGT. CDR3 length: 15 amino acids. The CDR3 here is CASSTRQSLDEKLFF. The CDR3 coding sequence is TGTGCCAGCAGTACCAGACAGAGTTTGGATGAAAAACTGTTTTTT.

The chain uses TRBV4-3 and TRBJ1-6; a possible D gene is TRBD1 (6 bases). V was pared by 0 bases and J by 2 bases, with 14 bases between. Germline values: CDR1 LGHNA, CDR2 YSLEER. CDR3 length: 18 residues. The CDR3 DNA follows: TGCGCCAGCAGCCAAGAAGCCCAGGGGCGGACCTATAATTCACCCCTCCACTTT. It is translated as CASSQEAQGRTYNSPLHF.

The chain's CDR3 is CASSPPNPGFYGYTF. The CDR3 DNA is TGTGCCAGTAGTCCTCCTAACCCAGGGTTCTATGGCTACACCTTC. The chain links TRBV19 to TRBJ1-2; weak D call: TRBD1 (5 bases). Germline values: CDR1 LNHDA, CDR2 SQIVND (reference sequence). The CDR3 length is 15 residues. Trimming stripped 5 bases from V and 4 bases from J, with 17 bases between. Complete variable domain (other parts from reference TRBV19 and TRBJ1-2): DGGITQSPKYLFRKEGQNVTLSCEQNLNHDAMYWYRQDPGQGLRLIYYSQIVNDFQKGDIAEGYSVSREKKESFPLTVTSAQKNPTAFYLCASSPPNPGFYGYTFGSGTRLTVV.

CDR3 DNA sequence: TGTGCCAGCAGCTTCTCGGGGGGGGTTGACTATGGCTACACCTTC. This sequence encodes CASSFSGGVDYGYTF. V usage is TRBV11-2 and J usage is TRBJ1-2; tentatively, D is TRBD1 (5 bases). Trimming pared 3 bases from V and 3 bases from J, leaving 14 bases between. There are 15 residues in the CDR3. CDR1 and CDR2 from the germline V gene are SGHAT and FQNNGV.

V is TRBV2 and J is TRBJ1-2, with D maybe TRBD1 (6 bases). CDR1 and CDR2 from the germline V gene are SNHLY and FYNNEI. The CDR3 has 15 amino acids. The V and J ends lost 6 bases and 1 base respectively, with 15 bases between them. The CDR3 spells CASRARGGRNYGYTF. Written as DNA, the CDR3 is TGTGCCAGCAGGGCTCGGGGGGGCCGTAACTATGGCTACACCTTC. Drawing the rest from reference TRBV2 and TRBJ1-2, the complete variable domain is EPEVTQTPSHQVTQMGQEVILRCVPISNHLYFYWYRQILGQKVEFLVSFYNNEISEKSEIFDDQFSVERPDGSNFTLKIRSTKLEDSAMYFCASRARGGRNYGYTFGSGTRLTVV.

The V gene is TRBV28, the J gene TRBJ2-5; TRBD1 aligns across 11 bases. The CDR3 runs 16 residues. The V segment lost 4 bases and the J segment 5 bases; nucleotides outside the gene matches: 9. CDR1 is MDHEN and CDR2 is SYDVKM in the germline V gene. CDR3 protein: CASSSPRTGGHETQYF. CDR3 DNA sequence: TGTGCCAGCAGTTCCCCCCGGACAGGGGGCCATGAGACCCAGTACTTC.

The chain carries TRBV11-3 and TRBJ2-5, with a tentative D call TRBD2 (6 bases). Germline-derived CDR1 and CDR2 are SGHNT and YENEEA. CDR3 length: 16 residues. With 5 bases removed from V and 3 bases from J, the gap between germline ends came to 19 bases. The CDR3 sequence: CASSPEGTLREETQYF. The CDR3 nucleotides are TGTGCCAGCAGCCCCGAGGGGACTCTAAGGGAAGAGACCCAGTACTTC. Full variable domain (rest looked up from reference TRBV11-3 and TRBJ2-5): EAGVVQSPRYKIIEKKQPVAFWCNPISGHNTLYWYLQNLGQGPELLIRYENEEAVDDSQLPKDRFSAERLKGVDSTLKIQPAELGDSAVYLCASSPEGTLREETQYFGPGTRLLVL.

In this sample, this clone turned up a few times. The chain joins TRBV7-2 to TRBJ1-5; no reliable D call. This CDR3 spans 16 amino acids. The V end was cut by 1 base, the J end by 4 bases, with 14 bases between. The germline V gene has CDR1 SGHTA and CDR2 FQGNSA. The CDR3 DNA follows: TGTGCCAGCAGCTTAGTGTACGGGATGGGGAATCAGCCCCAGCATTTT. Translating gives CASSLVYGMGNQPQHF.

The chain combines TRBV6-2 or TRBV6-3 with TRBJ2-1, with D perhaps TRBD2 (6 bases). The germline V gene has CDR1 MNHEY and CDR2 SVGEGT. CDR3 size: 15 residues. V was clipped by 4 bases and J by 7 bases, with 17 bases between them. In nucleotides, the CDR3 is TGTGCCAGCAGTTTGTCGGGAGTAGGGGCGAATGAGCAGTTCTTC. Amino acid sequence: CASSLSGVGANEQFF.

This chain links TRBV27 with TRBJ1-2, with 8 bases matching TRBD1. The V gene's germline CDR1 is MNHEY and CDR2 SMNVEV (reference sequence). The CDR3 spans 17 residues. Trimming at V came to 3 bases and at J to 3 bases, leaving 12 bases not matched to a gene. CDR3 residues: CASSFLSAGGADYGYTF. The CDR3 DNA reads TGTGCCAGCAGTTTTTTGTCGGCAGGGGGCGCGGACTATGGCTACACCTTC.

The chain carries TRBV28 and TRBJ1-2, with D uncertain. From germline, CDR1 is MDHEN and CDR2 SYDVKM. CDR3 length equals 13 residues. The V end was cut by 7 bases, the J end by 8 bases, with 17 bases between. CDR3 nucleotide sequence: TGTGCCAGCATCTCAGGCATGGGCGGGGGCTACACCTTC. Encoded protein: CASISGMGGGYTF.

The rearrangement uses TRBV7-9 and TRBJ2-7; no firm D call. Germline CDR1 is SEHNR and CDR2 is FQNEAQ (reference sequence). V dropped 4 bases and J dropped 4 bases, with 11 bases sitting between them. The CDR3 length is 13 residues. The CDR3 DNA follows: TGTGCCAGCAGCTCCACAGAAGATTACGAGCAGTACTTC. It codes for CASSSTEDYEQYF.

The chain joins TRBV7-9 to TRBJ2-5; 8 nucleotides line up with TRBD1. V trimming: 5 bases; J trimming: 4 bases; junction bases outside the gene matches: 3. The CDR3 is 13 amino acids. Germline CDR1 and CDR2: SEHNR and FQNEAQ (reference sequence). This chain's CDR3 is CASSTTGVETQYF. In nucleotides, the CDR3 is TGTGCCAGCAGCACGACAGGGGTAGAGACCCAGTACTTC. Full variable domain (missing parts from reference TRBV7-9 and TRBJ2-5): DTGVSQNPRHKITKRGQNVTFRCDPISEHNRLYWYRQTLGQGPEFLTYFQNEAQLEKSRLLSDRFSAERPKGSFSTLEIQRTEQGDSAMYLCASSTTGVETQYFGPGTRLLVL.

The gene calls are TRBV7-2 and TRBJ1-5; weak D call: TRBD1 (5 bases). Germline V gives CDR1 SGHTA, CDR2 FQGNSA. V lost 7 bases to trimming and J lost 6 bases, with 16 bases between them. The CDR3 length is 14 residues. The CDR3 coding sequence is TGTGCCAGCAATCAGGGAAACGTTGGTCAGCCCCAGCATTTT. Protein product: CASNQGNVGQPQHF.

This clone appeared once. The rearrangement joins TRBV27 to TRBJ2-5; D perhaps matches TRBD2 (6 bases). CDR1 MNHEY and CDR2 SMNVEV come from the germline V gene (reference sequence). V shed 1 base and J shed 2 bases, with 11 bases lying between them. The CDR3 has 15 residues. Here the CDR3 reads CASSLFGGAQETQYF. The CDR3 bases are TGTGCCAGCAGTTTATTCGGGGGAGCTCAAGAGACCCAGTACTTC.

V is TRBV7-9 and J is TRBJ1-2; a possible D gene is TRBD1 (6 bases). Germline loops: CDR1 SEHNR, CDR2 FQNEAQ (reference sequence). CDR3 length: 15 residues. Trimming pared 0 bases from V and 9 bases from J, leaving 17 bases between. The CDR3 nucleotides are TGTGCCAGCAGCTTAGCTTCAGGGGCGTTTGAAAGCTACACCTTC. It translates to CASSLASGAFESYTF.